This TCR beta chain was profiled in a study of blood T cell repertoires in COVID-19. Study background: Both acute and convalescent COVID-19 samples were obtained from the United States, Italy and Spain. T cells, B-cell-depleted T cells, or PBMCs provided the cDNA or gDNA that served as material.

V was cut by 6 bases and J by 5 bases, with 17 bases left in between. CDR3 size: 14 residues. Germline V gene data show CDR1 as MDHEN and CDR2 as SYDVKM. Per the authors' pipeline: Researchers report that nucleated cell counts were estimated from reference gene primer amplification. TCRdb's table, derived via immunoSEQ multiplex PCR, lists solely in-frame clones and lacks some. For V, J and clone size, that table is used; D and trimming come from the DNA. The sample lists just over 650,000 clones, more than 80% occurring once. V gene TRBV28 combines with J gene TRBJ2-7, with D perhaps TRBD1 (5 bases). The sequence came from a woman between 18 and 29 years old with acute or convalescent COVID-19. The sequenced material came from peripheral blood. CDR3 DNA sequence: TGTGCCAGCAGCCCCTTGTCATCCAGGGACGAGCAGTACTTC. Protein product: CASSPLSSRDEQYF.